This TCR beta chain was observed in a study of PD-1 blockade in mismatch repair-deficient tumors. For the study at large: Patients had around 11 mismatch repair-deficient cancer types and were previously treated and progressing.

Overall study results and limits: Tumor-resident clones, often absent from pretreatment blood, expanded after pembrolizumab and then contracted.

Germline CDR1 and CDR2: SEHNR and FQNEAQ (reference sequence). The CDR3 is 16 amino acids. Trimming stripped 5 bases from V and 3 bases from J, with 20 bases between. The data were produced by immunoSEQ multiplex PCR, yet TCRdb's version contains in-frame clones alone and is incomplete. Here the sample spans 100,000 or so clones, 82% being singletons. Note on this clone: Antigen: not known.

The sequencing here drew on peripheral blood, taken 36 weeks after starting pembrolizumab. The rearrangement joins TRBV7-9 to TRBJ2-7; maybe TRBD1 (6 bases). The TCR originated in an adult with mismatch repair-deficient cancer. In nucleotides, the CDR3 is TGTGCCAGCAGCCATGTTAACAGGGATGTGGACTACGAGCAGTACTTC. Residues: CASSHVNRDVDYEQYF.